The present entry profiles one T cell receptor (beta chain) with its context. Its target is not known. The donors were in the roughly 130-subject validation cohort, distinct from the roughly 720-subject first cohort. These data originate in a study of cytomegalovirus exposure and HLA in healthy donors. Findings and limits, study-wide: Rare TCR sequences predominated, though certain public TCRs were found in many donors. The study recorded 160 or so TCR beta chains that were cytomegalovirus-associated. Through in vitro validation, three CMV-associated chains were shown to be specific for CMV antigens.

Sequencing was performed with immunoSEQ multiplex PCR; in TCRdb, only in-frame clones are kept and a portion is missing. The sample records 160,000 or so clones, roughly 86% being singletons. This CDR3 has 14 amino acids. Trimming shortened V by 0 bases and J by 5 bases, and 10 bases separated the two germline ends. Germline V gene sequence: CDR1 SEHNR, CDR2 FQNEAQ (reference sequence). Sequencing was performed on PBMCs. The sequence was collected from a man aged 18 to 29 in good health and CMV-seropositive. The chain uses TRBV7-9 and TRBJ1-1; D remains unclear. The CDR3 here is CASSLASTDTEAFF. In nucleotides, the CDR3 is TGTGCCAGCAGCTTAGCATCAACAGATACTGAAGCTTTCTTT.